This T cell receptor (beta chain) was profiled in a study of T cell repertoires in cytomegalovirus infection. Background on the study: Recently identified HLA-C-restricted CMV epitopes were used, and well-studied HLA-B-restricted CMV epitopes were used as well. It was the public TCR beta signatures that indicated both CMV infection and matching HLA type.

Notes on the study in general: The ex vivo response showed dominance by HLA-C-restricted CMV-specific TCR beta clonotypes. Summed frequency of shared TCR beta families picked out CMV carriers who also had the relevant HLA.

TCRdb itself ran the reads through MiXCR, one entry per CDR3 protein. The sample gives about 830,000 distinct CDR3 sequences, approximately 30% of which show up once; roughly an eighth is in the top ten. Trimming removed 11 bases at V and 0 bases at J, with 19 bases between. Germline CDR1 and CDR2: SNHLY and FYNNEI. This CDR3 comprises 15 residues. Turning to this clonotype: Its antigen is as yet unknown.

The source was cultured CD8+ T cells from PBMCs, collected from culture after CMV antigen stimulation. The gene calls are TRBV2 and TRBJ1-1, with D maybe TRBD1 (6 bases). This TCR came from a human donor in good health (CMV status not recorded). Some clones in this sample may be carry-over from other donors' samples. CDR3 nucleotides: TGTGCCCCGGGGGCTTCGCCCTTAATGAACACTGAAGCTTTCTTT. Its protein product is CAPGASPLMNTEAFF.